The sequence of this TCR beta chain was determined in a study of response to subunit inactivated influenza vaccine. Study outcomes and limitations: Authors suggested each seasonal influenza vaccination recruits few new T cells.

Germline CDR1 SGHRS, CDR2 YFSETQ. Trimming removed 0 bases at V and 0 bases at J, with 6 bases between. The CDR3 is made up of 15 amino acids. This clonotype was counted ten times or more. Its antigen is unknown. A single record per CDR3 protein comes from TCRdb applying MiXCR to the RT-PCR reads. This table has about 700,000 distinct CDR3 sequences, around 14% appearing once. Specimen: PBMCs from blood, collected roughly 15 days before vaccination. The chain uses TRBV5-1 and TRBJ2-2; no clear D gene. The source of this sequence is a man in his forties or fifties who received an inactivated influenza vaccine. Written as DNA, the CDR3 is TGCGCCAGCAGCTTGGCCCTAGCGAACACCGGGGAGCTGTTTTTT. Protein product: CASSLALANTGELFF.